This is a list of T cell receptor beta chains from one sample in a study of blood T cell repertoires in COVID-19. Assay used: immunoSEQ multiplex PCR; TCRdb lists only in-frame clones, some missing. The data show more than 150,000 clones, about nine tenths seen once. Sequencing was performed on peripheral blood. The receptors come from a woman in her seventies with acute or convalescent COVID-19. CDR3s include the opening cysteine and the closing phenylalanine or tryptophan. A D gene is named only where the DNA matches it firmly. Not every row has a clone size; where given, it reads once, few, many or a size class.

>NA|TRBD2|TRBV7-2|TRBJ2-4
TGTGCCAGCAGCTTAACACCGGGACTAGAAAACATTCAGTACTTC
CASSLTPGLENIQYF
>NA|NA|TRBV19|TRBJ1-6
TGTGCCAGTAGTGCCTTTCTGGCGGGATCACCCCTCCACTTT
CASSAFLAGSPLHF
>NA|TRBD1|TRBV12-3/TRBV12-4|TRBJ2-7
TGTGCCAGCAGTCCCAGACAGGGTAACGAGCAGTACTTC
CASSPRQGNEQYF
>NA|NA|TRBV7-3|TRBJ2-1
TGTGCCAGCAGCTTAGGGACATTCCCCGGCGATGAGCAGTTCTTC
CASSLGTFPGDEQFF
>NA|NA|TRBV4-2|TRBJ2-7
TGTGCCAGCAGCGCTGCCGGGAACTCCTACGAGCAGTACTTC
CASSAAGNSYEQYF
>NA|TRBD1|TRBV20-1|TRBJ2-7
TGCAGTGCTCTGGACAGGGACGAGCAGTACTTC
CSALDRDEQYF
>NA|TRBD1|TRBV4-1|TRBJ1-2
TGCGCCAGCACCTCCGGGACAGCTAACTATGGCTACACCTTC
CASTSGTANYGYTF
>few|TRBD1|TRBV5-6|TRBJ2-1
TGTGCCAGCAGCTGGGGGACAGCCTACAATGAGCAGTTCTTC
CASSWGTAYNEQFF
>NA|NA|TRBV19|TRBJ1-4
TGTGCCAGTAGTCTGGCCGGTATCCGGGAAGGGGAAAAACTGTTTTTT
CASSLAGIREGEKLFF
>NA|NA|TRBV12-3/TRBV12-4|TRBJ1-4
TGTGCCAGCTCAAACCCAGGGTTCAAACTGTTTTTT
CASSNPGFKLFF
>once|NA|TRBV6-5|TRBJ2-7
TGTGCCAGCAGCGCCAACGGGGGCTACGAGCAGTACTTC
CASSANGGYEQYF
>NA|TRBD1|TRBV5-6|TRBJ1-5
TGTGCCAGCAGCCAGGACAGGGGTGTCAATCAGCCCCAGCATTTT
CASSQDRGVNQPQHF
>NA|NA|TRBV27|TRBJ1-2
TGTGCCAGCACCCCTCTCGGAACTTCAGGGGGCTACACCTTC
CASTPLGTSGGYTF
>NA|TRBD2|TRBV4-1|TRBJ2-3
TGCGCCAGCAGCCAAGAGGGGGGACTAGCGGGAACAGATACGCAGTATTTT
CASSQEGGLAGTDTQYF
>NA|NA|TRBV7-3|TRBJ2-1
TGTGCCAGCAGCTTATCCGGACAGTCCCACAATGAGCAGTTCTTC
CASSLSGQSHNEQFF
>NA|TRBD2|TRBV28|TRBJ2-1
TGTGCCAGCAGTTTATCGACTAGCGGTGATGAGCAGTTCTTC
CASSLSTSGDEQFF
>NA|TRBD2|TRBV7-8|TRBJ2-3
TGTGCCAGCAGCTTAGTGCCAGCGGGGGTAAACACAGATACGCAGTATTTT
CASSLVPAGVNTDTQYF
>NA|TRBD2|TRBV5-1|TRBJ2-2
TGCGCCAGCAGCTTGGAATTAGCGGGAGGAGGTACCGGGGAGCTGTTTTTT
CASSLELAGGGTGELFF
>NA|NA|TRBV7-2|TRBJ2-2
TGTGCCAGCAGCTCAGGGGTGAACACCGGGGAGCTGTTTTTT
CASSSGVNTGELFF
>NA|NA|TRBV30|TRBJ1-1
TGTGCCTGGATCCGGACTATGAACACTGAAGCTTTCTTT
CAWIRTMNTEAFF
>NA|TRBD1|TRBV2|TRBJ1-6
TGTGCCAGCAGGGGCGACAGGGTCTCCTATAATTCACCCCTCCACTTT
CASRGDRVSYNSPLHF
>NA|TRBD1|TRBV7-2|TRBJ1-6
TGTGCCAGCAGCTTAGCTGTAGGGGGCAGGAATTCACCCCTCCACTTT
CASSLAVGGRNSPLHF